Included here is one T cell receptor (beta chain) sequence, with context. The TCR beta CDR3 region was amplified from genomic DNA, with two rounds of multiplex PCR being used for the amplification. First-round PCR amplification was performed with primers specific to each TRBV and TRBJ gene. TCRdb itself ran the multiplex PCR reads through MiXCR, one entry per CDR3 protein. The table has fewer than 35,000 distinct CDR3 sequences, roughly 52% seen once. These data are taken from a study of prognosis after radiotherapy for stage I lung cancer. This sample comprised PBMCs, obtained before or after stereotactic body radiation therapy (not recorded which). The receptor was derived from a donor aged 50 or older with non-small cell lung cancer.

In DNA, the CDR3 is TGTGCCAGCTCACCCGTACAGGGTTTTGGCTACACCTTC. Amino acid sequence: CASSPVQGFGYTF. The rearrangement joins TRBV18 to TRBJ1-2; a weak D match, TRBD1 (6 bases). This CDR3 has 13 residues. V was pared by 3 bases and J by 7 bases, with 12 bases between. The germline V gene encodes CDR1 KGHSH and CDR2 LQKENI.